One sample yielded the 6 T cell receptor beta chains listed below, sequenced in a study of cytomegalovirus exposure and HLA in healthy donors (dated by TCRdb to the late 2010s). Receptors were amplified or captured by the immunoSEQ multiplex PCR assay. The multiplex PCR relied on a mix of 60 forward primers for TCR Vbeta segments and 13 reverse primers for TCR Jbeta segments. The table comes from immuneACCESS by way of TCRdb, which keeps in-frame sequences with V and J called. Part of the clones is missing from these tables; in studies checked, under half for an unresolved V gene and the rest for unknown reasons. The sample has around 200,000 clones on record, around 67% of them singletons. The top ten clonotypes cover less than 4% of the sample. Material for sequencing was PBMCs. The receptors shown here come from a woman under 40 in good health and CMV-seropositive.

This rearrangement joins TRBV7-9 to TRBJ1-3; D gene unclear. V lost 5 bases, J lost 0 bases, and 5 bases lay in between. Germline values: CDR1 SEHNR, CDR2 FQNEAQ (reference sequence). This CDR3 contains 13 residues. This CDR3 reads CASSRSSGNTIYF. DNA for the CDR3: TGTGCCAGCAGCCGGTCCTCTGGAAACACCATATATTTT.

The chain couples TRBV4-1 to TRBJ2-7; TRBD2 matches at 10 bases. CDR3 length: 15 amino acids. Germline trimming cut 1 base from V and 3 bases from J; bases unmatched to any gene: 3. Germline lookup yields CDR1 MGHRA and CDR2 YSYEKL. CDR3 amino acids: CASSQVSSGSYEQYF. The CDR3 nucleotides read TGCGCCAGCAGCCAAGTATCTAGCGGGAGCTACGAGCAGTACTTC.

This sequence joins TRBV7-2 and TRBJ2-7; D gene ambiguous. The length of the CDR3 is 13 residues. The V gene's germline CDR1 is SGHTA and CDR2 FQGNSA. Between the trimmed V and J ends, which lost 3 bases and 3 bases, there was a span of 9 bases. CDR3 sequence: CASSFPGSYEQYF. CDR3 nucleotide sequence: TGTGCCAGCAGCTTTCCAGGAAGCTACGAGCAGTACTTC.

The V call is TRBV14, the J call TRBJ1-2; D gene unclear. The CDR3 contains 15 residues. CDR1 is SGHDN, CDR2 FVKESK, per germline. Trimming removed 0 bases at V and 8 bases at J, with 16 bases between. CDR3 sequence: CASSQDLAGFYGYTF. CDR3 bases: TGTGCCAGCAGCCAAGATCTAGCCGGGTTCTACGGCTACACCTTC.

The chain combines TRBV19 with TRBJ1-2; 9 bases fit TRBD1. Germline values: CDR1 LNHDA, CDR2 SQIVND (reference sequence). The CDR3 spans 13 residues. J gave up 8 bases and V 6 bases, and 7 bases lay outside the gene matches. The CDR3 is CASRRGQGSGYTF. CDR3 sequence (DNA): TGTGCCAGTAGACGAGGACAGGGGAGCGGCTACACCTTC. Complete variable domain (other parts from reference TRBV19 and TRBJ1-2): DGGITQSPKYLFRKEGQNVTLSCEQNLNHDAMYWYRQDPGQGLRLIYYSQIVNDFQKGDIAEGYSVSREKKESFPLTVTSAQKNPTAFYLCASRRGQGSGYTFGSGTRLTVV.

The rearrangement links TRBV28 to TRBJ2-7; D gene uncertain. Deletions cut 5 bases from V and 7 bases from J, with 12 bases between. CDR3 length: 12 residues. CDR1 is MDHEN, CDR2 SYDVKM, per germline. Here the CDR3 reads CASSPRLREQYF. CDR3 coding DNA: TGTGCCAGCAGTCCACGCCTGAGGGAGCAGTACTTC.